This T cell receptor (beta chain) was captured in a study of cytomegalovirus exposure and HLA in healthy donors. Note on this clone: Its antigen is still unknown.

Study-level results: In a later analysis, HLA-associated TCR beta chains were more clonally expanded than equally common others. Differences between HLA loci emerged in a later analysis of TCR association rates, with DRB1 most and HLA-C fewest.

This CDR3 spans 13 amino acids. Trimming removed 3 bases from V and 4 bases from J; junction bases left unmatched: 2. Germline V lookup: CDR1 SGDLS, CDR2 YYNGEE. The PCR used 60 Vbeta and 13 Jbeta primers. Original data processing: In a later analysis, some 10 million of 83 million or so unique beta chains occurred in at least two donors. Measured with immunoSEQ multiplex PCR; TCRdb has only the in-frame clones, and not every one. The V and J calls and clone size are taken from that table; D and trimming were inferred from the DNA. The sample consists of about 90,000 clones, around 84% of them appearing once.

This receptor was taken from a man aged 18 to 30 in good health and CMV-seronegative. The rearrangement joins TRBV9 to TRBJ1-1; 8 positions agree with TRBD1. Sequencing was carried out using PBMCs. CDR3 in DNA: TGTGCCAGCAGCGAAACAGGGGGCACTGAAGCTTTCTTT. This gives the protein CASSETGGTEAFF.